Sequencing of this T cell receptor (beta chain) was carried out in a study of T cell repertoires and HLA-DP antigens. Whole-study context: Alloreactive CD4+ T cells targeted HLA-DP on transduced HeLa. Versus self, one alloantigen differed at one groove amino acid, the other at ten.

This CDR3 is 10 amino acids long. The V end lost 2 bases, the J end lost 9 bases, and 5 bases lay between the germline ends. Germline V CDR1 and CDR2: GTSNPN, SVGIG (reference sequence). The study's findings and limits: Against both alloantigens, CD137+ clonality was similar, roughly 0.42.

For pre-culture CD4+ samples, the target was 190,000 or so T cell genomes. Data came from immunoSEQ multiplex PCR; TCRdb stores just in-frame clones and leaves some out. The table lists around 110,000 clones, 80% to 95% of them singletons. Concerning this clone: Its specificity is not known.

The source is a woman aged 18-29 years in good health and CMV-seronegative. Specimen: CD4+ T cells from PBMCs. This chain uses TRBV30 with TRBJ2-1, with D hard to call. The CDR3 DNA reads as TGTGCCTGGAGTACGGGTGAGCAGTTCTTC. It codes for CAWSTGEQFF.